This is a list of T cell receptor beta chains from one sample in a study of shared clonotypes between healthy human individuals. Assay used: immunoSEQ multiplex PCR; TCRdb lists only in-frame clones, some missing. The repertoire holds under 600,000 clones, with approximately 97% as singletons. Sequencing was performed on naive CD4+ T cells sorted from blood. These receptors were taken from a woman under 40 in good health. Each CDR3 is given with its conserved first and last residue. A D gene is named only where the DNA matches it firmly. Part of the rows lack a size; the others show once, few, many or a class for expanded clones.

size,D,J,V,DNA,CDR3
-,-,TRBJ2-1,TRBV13,TGTGCCAGCAGCCCGCGCCCGACCGAGTACAATGAGCAGTTCTTC,CASSPRPTEYNEQFF
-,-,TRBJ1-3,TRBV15,TGTGCCACCAGCAGAGGTAGGACTCCGCCTGGGGCAGGAAACACCATATATTTT,CATSRGRTPPGAGNTIYF
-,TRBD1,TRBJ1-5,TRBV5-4,TGTGCCAGCAGCGCGGGACAGGGGGCGAGCAATCAGCCCCAGCATTTT,CASSAGQGASNQPQHF
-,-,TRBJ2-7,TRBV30,TGTGCCTGGAGCAATCTAAGGCCCTACGAGCAGTACTTC,CAWSNLRPYEQYF
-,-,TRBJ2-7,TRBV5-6,TGTGCCAGCAGCTCCGGTGAGGACGAGCAGTACTTC,CASSSGEDEQYF
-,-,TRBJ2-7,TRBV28,TGTGCCAGCACCTCCGCCCGGAGACACGACTCCTACGAGCAGTACTTC,CASTSARRHDSYEQYF
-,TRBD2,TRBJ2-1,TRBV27,TGTGCCAGCAGTCCCCTCCCAGCGGGAAATTCGAATGAGCAGTTCTTC,CASSPLPAGNSNEQFF
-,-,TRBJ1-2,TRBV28,TGTGCCAGCAGTTTACGCGGACGGATCTATGGCTACACCTTC,CASSLRGRIYGYTF
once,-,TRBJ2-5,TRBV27,TGTGCCAGCAGTCTGACGGTGAACCAAGAGACCCAGTACTTC,CASSLTVNQETQYF
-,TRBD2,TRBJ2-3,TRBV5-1,TGCGCCAGCAGTAGCGGGAGTCTACCAGATACGCAGTATTTT,CASSSGSLPDTQYF
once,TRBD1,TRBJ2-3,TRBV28,TGTGCCAGCAGTTTATTGGGACAGGGCACAGATACGCAGTATTTT,CASSLLGQGTDTQYF
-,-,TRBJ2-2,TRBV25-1,TGTGCCAGCAGTGAAATTTGGCAGCCGAACACCGGGGAGCTGTTTTTT,CASSEIWQPNTGELFF
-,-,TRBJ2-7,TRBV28,TGTGCCAGCAGTTTCGGGACATTTAGCTCCTACGAGCAGTACTTC,CASSFGTFSSYEQYF
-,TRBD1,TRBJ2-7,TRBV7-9,TGTGCCAGCAGCCCGGCACAGGGGGCGAACTACGAGCAGTACTTC,CASSPAQGANYEQYF
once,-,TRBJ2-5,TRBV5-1,TGCGCCAGCAGCGTAAACCGCAGGGAAGAGACCCAGTACTTC,CASSVNRREETQYF
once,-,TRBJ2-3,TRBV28,TGTGCCAGCAGGGCCCGGGGGGCGGGAGAAGGAGATACGCAGTATTTT,CASRARGAGEGDTQYF
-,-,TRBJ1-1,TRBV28,TGTGCCAGCAGTTTTCTTAGCCTGAACACTGAAGCTTTCTTT,CASSFLSLNTEAFF
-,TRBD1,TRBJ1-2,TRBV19,TGTGCCAGTACCGATGCGGGACAGCCTTTCTATGGCTACACCTTC,CASTDAGQPFYGYTF
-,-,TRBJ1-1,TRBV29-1,TGCAGCGTTTTGACACCCAACACTGAAGCTTTCTTT,CSVLTPNTEAFF
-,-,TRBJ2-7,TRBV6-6,TGTGCCAGCAGGGGGGGTTTGTCCTACGAGCAGTACTTC,CASRGGLSYEQYF
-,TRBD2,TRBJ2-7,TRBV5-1,TGCGCCAGCAGCTTGGCCGGCGGGAGCGCCTACGAGCAGTACTTC,CASSLAGGSAYEQYF
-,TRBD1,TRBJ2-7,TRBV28,TGTGCCAGCAGTTTATTTTTGATCCGGGACAGGGGTTCCTACGAGCAGTACTTC,CASSLFLIRDRGSYEQYF